This T cell receptor (beta chain) was captured by sequencing in a study of blood T cell repertoires in COVID-19. Study-level information: The analysed material was cDNA or gDNA that came from T cells, B-cell-depleted T cells, or PBMCs.

Participants, about 18 to 100 years old, spanned around 25 US areas. Clinical history reported by participants formed the basis on which cohorts were assigned. This clone was seen a single time. Original processing methods: Amplification of reference gene primers was used by the study to estimate nucleated cell counts. The repertoire was sequenced with immunoSEQ multiplex PCR; TCRdb's copy has only in-frame clones and lacks some. The V and J calls and clone size are taken from that table; D and trimming were inferred from the DNA. The table has about 180,000 clones, about 91% seen once. The sample comprised PBMCs or T cells enriched from blood (not recorded which). The TCR originated in a woman aged 35 to 49 with acute COVID-19.

This chain's CDR3 is CASSPRGVHEQYF. DNA for the CDR3: TGTGCCAGCAGTCCCCGGGGAGTCCACGAGCAGTACTTC. J is TRBJ2-7 and V is TRBV9; D is possibly TRBD2 (5 bases). Germline V lookup: CDR1 SGDLS, CDR2 YYNGEE. V shed 5 bases and J shed 5 bases, with 14 bases lying between them. This CDR3 is built from 13 residues.